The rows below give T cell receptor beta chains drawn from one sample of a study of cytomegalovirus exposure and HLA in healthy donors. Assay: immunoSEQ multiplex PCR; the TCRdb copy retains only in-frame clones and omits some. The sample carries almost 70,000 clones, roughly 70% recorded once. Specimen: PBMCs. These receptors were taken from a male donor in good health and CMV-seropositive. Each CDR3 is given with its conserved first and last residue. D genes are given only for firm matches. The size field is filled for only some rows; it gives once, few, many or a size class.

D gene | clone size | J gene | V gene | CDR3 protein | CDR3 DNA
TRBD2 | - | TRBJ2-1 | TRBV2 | CASIRTSGTSGSSGEQFF | TGTGCCAGCATTCGAACCTCCGGGACTAGCGGGAGTTCGGGTGAGCAGTTCTTC
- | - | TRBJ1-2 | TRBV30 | CAWSVGGYYGYTF | TGTGCCTGGAGTGTCGGAGGGTACTATGGCTACACCTTC
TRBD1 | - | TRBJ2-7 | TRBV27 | CASSLEGGTGNYEQYF | TGTGCCAGCAGTTTGGAGGGAGGGACAGGGAACTACGAGCAGTACTTC
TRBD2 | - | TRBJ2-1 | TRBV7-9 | CASSSSGGAGNEQFF | TGTGCCAGCAGCTCCAGCGGGGGGGCGGGGAACGAGCAGTTCTTC
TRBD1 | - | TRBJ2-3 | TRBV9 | CASSVWTGGTDTQYF | TGTGCCAGCAGCGTCTGGACAGGTGGCACAGATACGCAGTATTTT
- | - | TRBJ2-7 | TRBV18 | CASSPSPQEIYEQYF | TGTGCCAGCTCACCCTCCCCCCAGGAAATCTACGAGCAGTACTTC
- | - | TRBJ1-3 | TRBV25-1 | CASSDEVIGNTIYF | TGTGCCAGCAGTGATGAGGTGATTGGAAACACCATATATTTT
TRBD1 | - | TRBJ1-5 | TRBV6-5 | CASRGTGNQPQHF | TGTGCCAGCAGGGGGACAGGGAATCAGCCCCAGCATTTT
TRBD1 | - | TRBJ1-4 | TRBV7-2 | CASSSPDRGLNEKLFF | TGTGCCAGCAGCTCACCCGACAGGGGCCTTAATGAAAAACTGTTTTTT
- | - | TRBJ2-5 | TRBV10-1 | CASSATPAGAQETQYF | TGCGCCAGCAGTGCGACTCCGGCCGGTGCACAAGAGACCCAGTACTTC
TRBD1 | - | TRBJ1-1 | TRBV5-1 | CASSQGTGGTEAFF | TGCGCCAGCAGTCAGGGGACAGGGGGCACTGAAGCTTTCTTT
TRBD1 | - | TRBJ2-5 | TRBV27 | CASSRTGVGETQYF | TGTGCCAGCAGTCGGACAGGGGTGGGGGAGACCCAGTACTTC
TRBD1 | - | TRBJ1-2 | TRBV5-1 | CASSLGQGGFGYTF | TGCGCCAGCAGCTTGGGACAGGGGGGGTTTGGCTACACCTTC
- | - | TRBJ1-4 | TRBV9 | CASSPREGDEKLFF | TGTGCCAGCAGCCCTCGGGAGGGCGATGAAAAACTGTTTTTT
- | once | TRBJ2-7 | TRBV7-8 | CASSFIQLRGTYEQYF | TGTGCCAGCAGCTTTATCCAACTCAGGGGAACCTACGAGCAGTACTTC
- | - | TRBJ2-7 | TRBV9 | CASSETGQNYEQYF | TGTGCCAGCAGCGAGACAGGACAGAACTACGAGCAGTACTTC
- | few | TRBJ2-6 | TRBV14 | CASSPWTGGANVLTF | TGTGCCAGCAGCCCATGGACGGGGGGGGCCAACGTCCTGACTTTC
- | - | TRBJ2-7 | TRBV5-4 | CASSSSGTLYEQYF | TGTGCCAGCAGCTCTTCCGGGACACTCTACGAGCAGTACTTC
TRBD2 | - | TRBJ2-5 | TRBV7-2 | CASSYGLASQYF | TGTGCCAGCAGCTACGGACTAGCGAGCCAGTACTTC
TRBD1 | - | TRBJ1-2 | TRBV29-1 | CSAQAGGANYGYTF | TGCAGCGCCCAGGCAGGGGGCGCGAACTATGGCTACACCTTC
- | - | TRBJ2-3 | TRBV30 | CACLTDTQYF | TGTGCCTGCTTGACAGATACGCAGTATTTT
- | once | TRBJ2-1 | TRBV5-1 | CASSPDTYSYNEQFF | TGCGCCAGCAGCCCTGACACCTACTCCTACAATGAGCAGTTCTTC
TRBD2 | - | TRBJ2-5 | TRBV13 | CASSLKRGRSETQYF | TGTGCCAGCAGCTTAAAGCGGGGCCGGTCGGAGACCCAGTACTTC
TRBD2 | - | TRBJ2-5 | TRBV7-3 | CASSPGTSGRIETQYF | TGTGCCAGCAGCCCCGGGACTAGCGGGAGGATAGAGACCCAGTACTTC
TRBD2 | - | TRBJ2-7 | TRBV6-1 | CASSKTNSGMNEQYF | TGTGCCAGCAGTAAAACGAATAGCGGGATGAACGAGCAGTACTTC
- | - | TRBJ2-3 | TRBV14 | CASSQDPGDTQYF | TGTGCCAGCAGCCAAGATCCCGGGGATACGCAGTATTTT
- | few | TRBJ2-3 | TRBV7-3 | CASSLNAGAGADTQYF | TGTGCCAGCAGCTTAAATGCGGGTGCTGGGGCAGATACGCAGTATTTT
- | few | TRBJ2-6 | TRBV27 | CASRPNSGANVLTF | TGTGCCAGCAGACCTAATTCTGGGGCCAACGTCCTGACTTTC
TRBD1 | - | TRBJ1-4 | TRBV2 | CASSPGTGRNEKLFF | TGTGCCAGCAGTCCTGGGACAGGGAGGAATGAAAAACTGTTTTTT
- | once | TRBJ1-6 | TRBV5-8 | CASSLYAGNSPLHF | TGTGCCAGCAGCTTGTATGCGGGGAATTCACCCCTCCACTTT
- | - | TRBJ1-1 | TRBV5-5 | CASSYDTGMNTEAFF | TGTGCCAGCAGCTACGATACAGGGATGAACACTGAAGCTTTCTTT
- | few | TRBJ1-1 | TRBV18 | CASSPSEGTNTEAFF | TGTGCCAGCTCACCATCTGAGGGTACGAACACTGAAGCTTTCTTT
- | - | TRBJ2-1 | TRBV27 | CASSPTGYNEQFF | TGTGCCAGCAGTCCCACAGGCTACAATGAGCAGTTCTTC
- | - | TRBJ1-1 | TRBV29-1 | CSLGGAGAFF | TGCAGCTTGGGGGGGGCTGGGGCTTTCTTT
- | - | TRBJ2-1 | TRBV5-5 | CASSLRVGGSYNEQFF | TGTGCCAGCAGCTTGAGGGTAGGGGGCTCCTACAATGAGCAGTTCTTC
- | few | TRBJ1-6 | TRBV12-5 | CASVVVGGNSPLHF | TGTGCTAGTGTCGTCGTAGGGGGAAATTCACCCCTCCACTTT
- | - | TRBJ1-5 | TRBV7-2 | CASSLARNTYSNQPQHF | TGTGCCAGCAGCTTAGCGCGGAACACCTATAGCAATCAGCCCCAGCATTTT
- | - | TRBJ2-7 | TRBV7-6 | CASSFGVGYEQYF | TGTGCCAGCAGCTTCGGGGTGGGTTACGAGCAGTACTTC
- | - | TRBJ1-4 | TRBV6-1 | CASSEITDEKLFF | TGTGCCAGCAGTGAAATCACAGATGAAAAACTGTTTTTT
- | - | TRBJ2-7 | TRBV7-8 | CASSPRLLVNEQYF | TGTGCCAGCAGCCCCCGACTCCTTGTAAACGAGCAGTACTTC
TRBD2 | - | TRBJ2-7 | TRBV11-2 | CASSPSGGRYEQYF | TGTGCCAGCAGCCCCTCGGGGGGAAGATACGAGCAGTACTTC
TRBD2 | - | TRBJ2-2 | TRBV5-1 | CASTRGGNTGELFF | TGCGCCAGCACGCGGGGGGGTAACACCGGGGAGCTGTTTTTT
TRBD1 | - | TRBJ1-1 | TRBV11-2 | CASSSYPQGMNTEAFF | TGTGCCAGCAGCTCTTACCCACAGGGGATGAACACTGAAGCTTTCTTT
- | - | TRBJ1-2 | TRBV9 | CASSVGGLDGYTF | TGTGCCAGCAGCGTAGGGGGGCTAGATGGCTACACCTTC